Given below is one T cell receptor (beta chain) in context. These data come from a study of blood T cell repertoires in COVID-19. Study at large: The United States, Italy and Spain supplied acute and convalescent COVID-19 samples. PBMCs, B-cell-depleted T cells, or T cells provided the cDNA or gDNA that made up the material.

The CDR3 runs to 12 residues. The germline CDR1 and CDR2 sequences are LGHDT and YNNKEL (reference sequence). V was cut by 3 bases and J by 7 bases, with 9 bases left in between. As handled by the study authors: Estimation of nucleated cell counts was performed using reference gene primer amplification. Using immunoSEQ multiplex PCR, the repertoire was profiled, and TCRdb retains in-frame clones only, with some absent. V and J calls and clone size are given by that table; D and trimming were obtained from the DNA. The sample consists of approximately 100,000 clones, 75% to 85% of them appearing once.

V is TRBV3-1 (or the pseudogene TRBV3-2) and J is TRBJ1-2; a possible D gene is TRBD1 (5 bases). The source of this sequence is a human donor in a cohort sampled during active COVID-19. The sequenced material came from peripheral blood. The CDR3 is CASSQTDAGYTF. CDR3 DNA sequence: TGTGCCAGCAGCCAGACAGACGCTGGCTACACCTTC.